The 20 T cell receptor beta chains presented below share a single source sample, sequenced in a study of control samples from healthy donors and cancer patients. The repertoire was sequenced with immunoSEQ multiplex PCR; TCRdb's copy has only in-frame clones and lacks some. The table shows 82,000 or so clones, with roughly 94% occurring only once. The sample taken for sequencing was blood. These receptors were obtained from a woman between 18 and 29 years old in good health.

The DNA of the CDR3 is TGTGCCAGCAGCCGATCTAGCGGGAGTGCAGATACGCAGTATTTT. Translation: CASSRSSGSADTQYF. The chain recombines TRBV7-8 with TRBJ2-3; 10 bases agree with TRBD2. There are 15 residues in the CDR3. Per germline, CDR1 SGHVS and CDR2 FQNEAQ. V lost 5 bases and J lost 4; bases outside the gene matches: 6.

This rearrangement joins TRBV6-5 to TRBJ1-4; a weak D match, TRBD1 (5 bases). The V end was cut by 1 base, the J end by 3 bases, with 12 bases between. Germline V gives CDR1 MNHEY, CDR2 SVGAGI. The CDR3 runs to 16 residues. Written as DNA, the CDR3 is TGTGCCAGCAGTTACTTCTCGACAGCCTCTAATGAAAAACTGTTTTTT. This codes for CASSYFSTASNEKLFF.

The chain has TRBV5-6 and TRBJ1-5; no clear D gene. Germline V CDR1 and CDR2: SGHDT, YYEEEE. This CDR3 is 17 amino acids long. The ends were cut back, 4 bases at V and 4 bases at J, with 21 bases in the middle. In DNA, the CDR3 is TGTGCCAGCAGCCTCCTGAGGGTGGGCAGGCAAAATCAGCCCCAGCATTTT. Translation gives CASSLLRVGRQNQPQHF.

This clone came up a few times. The chain employs TRBV18 and TRBJ2-1; D not certain. Germline V gives CDR1 KGHSH, CDR2 LQKENI. The CDR3 runs to 13 residues. Trimming shortened V by 3 bases and J by 4 bases, and 7 bases separated the two germline ends. This CDR3 reads CASSPERYNEQFF. The DNA for the CDR3 is TGTGCCAGCTCACCGGAGAGATACAATGAGCAGTTCTTC.

The gene calls are TRBV10-3 and TRBJ2-3, with D perhaps matching TRBD1 or TRBD2 (5 bases each). In germline, CDR1 is ENHRY, CDR2 SYGVKD. V was shortened by 11 bases and J by 6 bases, with 21 bases between the two germline ends. The CDR3 is 14 residues long. CDR3 sequence reads: CASQPGPKGDTQYF. The CDR3 DNA sequence: TGTGCCTCGCAACCGGGACCCAAGGGGGATACGCAGTATTTT.

The chain links TRBV9 to TRBJ2-7, with a tentative D call TRBD1 (5 bases). The CDR3 sequence is 15 residues long. Germline CDR1 reads SGDLS; CDR2 reads YYNGEE. The V gene lost 0 bases and the J gene lost 1 base, with 11 bases spanning the gap. CDR3: CASSVGPGNSYEQYF. The CDR3 nucleotides read TGTGCCAGCAGCGTAGGCCCAGGGAATTCCTACGAGCAGTACTTC.

This chain uses TRBV5-1 with TRBJ1-1; possibly TRBD1 for D (5 bases). This CDR3 contains 15 residues. Trimming cost V 4 bases and J 4 bases, with 17 bases left between them. Germline CDR1 and CDR2: SGHRS and YFSETQ. CDR3: CASSPPGRRRTEAFF. CDR3 bases: TGCGCCAGCAGCCCCCCGGGACGACGCCGCACTGAAGCTTTCTTT.

The chain combines TRBV6-5 with TRBJ1-2; no firm D call. The CDR3 has 12 amino acids. Germline CDR1 MNHEY, CDR2 SVGAGI. The V end lost 5 bases, the J end lost 4 bases, and 8 bases lay between the germline ends. CDR3 sequence: CASSTDLYGYTF. CDR3 in DNA: TGTGCCAGCAGTACGGACCTCTATGGCTACACCTTC.

This sequence joins TRBV20-1 and TRBJ1-3; the D gene is possibly TRBD1 (5 bases). V gave up 3 bases and J gave up 2 bases, with 14 bases separating them. The germline CDR1 and CDR2 sequences are DFQATT and SNEGSKA (reference sequence). The CDR3 totals 15 residues. CDR3 in DNA: TGCAGTGCTAGTGGACCCCAGGGCACTGGAAACACCATATATTTT. Amino acids: CSASGPQGTGNTIYF.

This chain joins TRBV10-1 and TRBJ2-1, with D perhaps TRBD2 (5 bases). The V end lost 2 bases, the J end lost 9 bases, and 17 bases lay between the germline ends. CDR1 is WNHNN and CDR2 is SYGVQD in the germline V gene (reference sequence). There are 15 residues in the CDR3. Here the CDR3 DNA reads TGCGCCAGCAGTGAGGCGGTAGGGAGTGGTGTTGAGCAGTTCTTC. The encoded protein is CASSEAVGSGVEQFF.

This clone was observed a handful of times. The chain links TRBV15 to TRBJ1-1, with D unclear. Trimming removed 9 bases at V and 1 base at J, with 12 bases between. Germline V gene data show CDR1 as LNHNV and CDR2 as YYDKDF (reference sequence). The CDR3 spans 13 residues. The CDR3 sequence: CATKGKGNTEAFF. As DNA, the CDR3 is TGTGCCACGAAAGGGAAGGGGAACACTGAAGCTTTCTTT.

The rearrangement uses TRBV19 and TRBJ2-6; 8 bases are a match to TRBD1. Germline V gives CDR1 LNHDA, CDR2 SQIVND (reference sequence). The ends lost 9 bases at V and 0 bases at J; junction bases unmatched: 10. The length of the CDR3 is 17 residues. CDR3 in DNA: TGTGCCAGCACTAGGCAGGGGGCAAACTCTGGGGCCAACGTCCTGACTTTC. This gives the protein CASTRQGANSGANVLTF.

This chain connects TRBV29-1 to TRBJ1-2; a possible D gene is TRBD1 (6 bases). The length of the CDR3 is 13 residues. V lost 6 bases and J lost 2, with 13 bases in between. Germline CDR1 SQVTM, CDR2 ANQGSEA. CDR3 sequence (DNA): TGCAGCGTCCGCGGGGGGCCGAACTATGGCTACACCTTC. Residues: CSVRGGPNYGYTF.

This clone was seen just once. This rearrangement joins TRBV3-1 (or the pseudogene TRBV3-2) to TRBJ2-1, with 11 bases lining up with TRBD2. V trimming: 0 bases; J trimming: 5 bases; junction bases outside the gene matches: 12. Germline V lookup: CDR1 LGHDT, CDR2 YNNKEL (reference sequence). The CDR3 has 19 amino acids. CDR3 sequence: CASSQDYPRLAGSHNEQFF. The DNA for the CDR3 is TGTGCCAGCAGCCAAGATTATCCCCGACTAGCGGGAAGCCACAATGAGCAGTTCTTC.

This clone showed up just a few times. The J gene is TRBJ1-2, the V gene TRBV4-2; D gene unclear. V lost 1 base, J lost 4 bases, and 13 bases lay in between. The germline gives CDR1 LGHNA, CDR2 YNFKEQ. The length of the CDR3 is 15 residues. Written as DNA, the CDR3 is TGTGCCAGCAGCCAAGGGGCCCTCTCGGGCTATGGCTACACCTTC. It codes for CASSQGALSGYGYTF.

V is TRBV5-5 and J is TRBJ2-7; D is perhaps TRBD2 (6 bases). Germline lookup yields CDR1 SGHKS and CDR2 YYEKEE (reference sequence). Trimming stripped 0 bases from V and 6 bases from J, with 10 bases between. The CDR3 is made up of 13 amino acids. CDR3 in DNA: TGTGCCAGCAGCTTGGTATTGGGGGGCGAGCAGTACTTC. Translating it yields CASSLVLGGEQYF.

DNA of the CDR3: TGTGCCAGCAGGGGGGTCCGGGCCACCCACGAGCAGTACTTC. The encoded protein is CASRGVRATHEQYF. The V call is TRBV27, the J call TRBJ2-7; D might be TRBD1 or TRBD2, each matching 5 bases. The germline V and J ends were trimmed by 6 bases and 5 bases, with 17 bases remaining between them. This CDR3 contains 14 residues. Germline V CDR1 and CDR2: MNHEY, SMNVEV (reference sequence).

Turning to this clone: One junction end disagrees with the germline gene, perhaps due to a read error. The genes are TRBV10-3 and TRBJ1-2; tentatively, D is TRBD1 (6 bases). The CDR3 sequence is 11 residues long. The germline CDR1 and CDR2 sequences are ENHRY and SYGVKD. The CDR3 DNA reads TGTGCCATCAGTGAGTCGAGGGGGGCGGAATTC. It is translated as CAISESRGAEF.

The chain is built from TRBV7-3 and TRBJ1-1, with a possible D match to TRBD1 (5 bases). This CDR3 comprises 12 residues. Germline CDR1 SGHTA, CDR2 FQGTGA. Trimming shortened V by 5 bases and J by 7 bases, and 11 bases separated the two germline ends. DNA of the CDR3: TGTGCCAGCAGCGCTGATGGGGGTGAAGCTTTCTTT. Protein product: CASSADGGEAFF.

The chain couples TRBV24-1 to TRBJ2-7, with D unclear. CDR3 size: 15 residues. In germline, CDR1 is KGHDR, CDR2 SFDVKD. Trimming took off 1 base at V and 5 bases at J, with 14 bases between the two ends. The DNA of the CDR3 is TGTGCCACCAGTGATTTCGGCAGGTGGGTCCACGAGCAGTACTTC. Residues: CATSDFGRWVHEQYF.